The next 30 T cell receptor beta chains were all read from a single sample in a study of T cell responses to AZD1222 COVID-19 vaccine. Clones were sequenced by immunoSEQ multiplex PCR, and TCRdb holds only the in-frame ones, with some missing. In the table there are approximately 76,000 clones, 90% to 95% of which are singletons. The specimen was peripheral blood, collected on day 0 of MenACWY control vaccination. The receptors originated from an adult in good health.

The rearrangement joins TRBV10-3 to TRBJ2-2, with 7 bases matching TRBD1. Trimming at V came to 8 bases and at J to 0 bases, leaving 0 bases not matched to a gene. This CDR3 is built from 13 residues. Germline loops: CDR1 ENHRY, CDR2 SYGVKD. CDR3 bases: TGTGCCATCGGGACAGCGAACACCGGGGAGCTGTTTTTT. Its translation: CAIGTANTGELFF.

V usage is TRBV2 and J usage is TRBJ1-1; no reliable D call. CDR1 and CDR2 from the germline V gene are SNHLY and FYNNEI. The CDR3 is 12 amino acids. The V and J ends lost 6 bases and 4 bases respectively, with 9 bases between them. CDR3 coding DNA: TGTGCCAGCAGAGCCGTCGGCACTGAAGCTTTCTTT. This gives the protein CASRAVGTEAFF.

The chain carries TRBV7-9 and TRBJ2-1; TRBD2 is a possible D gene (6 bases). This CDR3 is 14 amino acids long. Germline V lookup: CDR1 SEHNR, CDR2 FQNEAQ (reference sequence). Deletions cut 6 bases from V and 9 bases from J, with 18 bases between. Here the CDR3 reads CASSSTTRSREQFF. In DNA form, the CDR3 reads TGTGCCAGCAGTTCCACGACTAGATCCCGTGAGCAGTTCTTC.

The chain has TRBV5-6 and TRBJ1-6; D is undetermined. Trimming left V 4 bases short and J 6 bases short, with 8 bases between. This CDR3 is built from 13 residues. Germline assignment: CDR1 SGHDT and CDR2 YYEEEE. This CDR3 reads CASSPTFNSPLHF. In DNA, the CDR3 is TGTGCCAGCAGCCCAACGTTTAATTCACCCCTCCACTTT.

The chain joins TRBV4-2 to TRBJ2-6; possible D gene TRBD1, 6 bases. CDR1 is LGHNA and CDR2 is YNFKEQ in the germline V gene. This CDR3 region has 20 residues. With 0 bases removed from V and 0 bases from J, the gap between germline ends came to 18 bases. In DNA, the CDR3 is TGTGCCAGCAGCCAAGATGCTTTGGGGGCAGGTTACTCTGGGGCCAACGTCCTGACTTTC. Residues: CASSQDALGAGYSGANVLTF.

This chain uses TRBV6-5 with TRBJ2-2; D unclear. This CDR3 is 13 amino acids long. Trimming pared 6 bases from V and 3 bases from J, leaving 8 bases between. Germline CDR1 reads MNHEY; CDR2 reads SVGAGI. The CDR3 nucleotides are TGTGCCAGCAGCCTCACCTACACCGGGGAGCTGTTTTTT. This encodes CASSLTYTGELFF.

Here the CDR3 reads CASSTQRADGYTF. The CDR3 DNA sequence: TGTGCCAGCAGCACTCAGCGGGCGGATGGCTACACCTTC. The chain couples TRBV7-2 to TRBJ1-2, with D hard to call. In germline, CDR1 is SGHTA, CDR2 FQGNSA. The CDR3 loop spans 13 amino acids. With 5 bases removed from V and 6 bases from J, the gap between germline ends came to 13 bases.

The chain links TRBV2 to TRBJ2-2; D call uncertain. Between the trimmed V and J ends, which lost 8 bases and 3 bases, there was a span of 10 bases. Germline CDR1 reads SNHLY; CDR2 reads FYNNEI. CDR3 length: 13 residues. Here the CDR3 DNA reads TGTGCCAGCCCTGACCAGGACACCGGGGAGCTGTTTTTT. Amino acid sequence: CASPDQDTGELFF.

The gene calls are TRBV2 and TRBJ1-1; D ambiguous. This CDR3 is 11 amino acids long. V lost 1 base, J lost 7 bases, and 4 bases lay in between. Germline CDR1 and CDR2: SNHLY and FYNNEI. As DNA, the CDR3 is TGTGCCAGCAGTGAAGACATTGAAGCTTTCTTT. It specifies CASSEDIEAFF.

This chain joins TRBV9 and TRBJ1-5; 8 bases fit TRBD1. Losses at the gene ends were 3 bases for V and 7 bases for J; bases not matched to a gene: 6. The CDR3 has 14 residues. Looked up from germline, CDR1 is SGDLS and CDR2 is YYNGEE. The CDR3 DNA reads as TGTGCCAGCAGCGGTGGACAGGGAACCCAGCCCCAGCATTTT. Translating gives CASSGGQGTQPQHF.

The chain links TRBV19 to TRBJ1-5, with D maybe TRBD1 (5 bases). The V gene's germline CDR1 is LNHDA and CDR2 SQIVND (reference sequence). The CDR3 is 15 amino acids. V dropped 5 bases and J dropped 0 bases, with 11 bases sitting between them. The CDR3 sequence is CASSPGPNSNQPQHF. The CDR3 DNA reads TGTGCCAGTAGTCCGGGACCTAATAGCAATCAGCCCCAGCATTTT.

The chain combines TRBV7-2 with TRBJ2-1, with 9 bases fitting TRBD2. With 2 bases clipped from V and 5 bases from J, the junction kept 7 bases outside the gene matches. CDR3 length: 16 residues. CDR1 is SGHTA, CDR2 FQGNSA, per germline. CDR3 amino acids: CASSLSAGGANNEQFF. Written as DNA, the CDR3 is TGTGCCAGCAGCTTATCGGCGGGAGGGGCCAACAATGAGCAGTTCTTC.

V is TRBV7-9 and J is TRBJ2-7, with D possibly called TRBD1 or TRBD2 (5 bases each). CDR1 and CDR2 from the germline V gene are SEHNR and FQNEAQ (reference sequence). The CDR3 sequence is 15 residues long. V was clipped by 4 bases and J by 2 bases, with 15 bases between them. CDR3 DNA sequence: TGTGCCAGCAGCTACACCGGGACGGCACCCTACGAGCAGTACTTC. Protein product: CASSYTGTAPYEQYF.

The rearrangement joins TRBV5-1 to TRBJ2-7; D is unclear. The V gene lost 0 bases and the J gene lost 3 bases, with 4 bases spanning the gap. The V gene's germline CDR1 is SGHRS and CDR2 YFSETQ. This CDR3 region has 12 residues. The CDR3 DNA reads TGCGCCAGCAGCTTGGACGGCTACGAGCAGTACTTC. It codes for CASSLDGYEQYF.

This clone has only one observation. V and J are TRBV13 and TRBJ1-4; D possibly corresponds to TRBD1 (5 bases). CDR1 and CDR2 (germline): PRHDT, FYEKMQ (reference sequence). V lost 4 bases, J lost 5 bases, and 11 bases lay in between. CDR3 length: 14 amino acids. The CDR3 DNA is TGTGCCAGCAGCTCGGGGCGGGGGAATGAAAAACTGTTTTTT. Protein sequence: CASSSGRGNEKLFF.

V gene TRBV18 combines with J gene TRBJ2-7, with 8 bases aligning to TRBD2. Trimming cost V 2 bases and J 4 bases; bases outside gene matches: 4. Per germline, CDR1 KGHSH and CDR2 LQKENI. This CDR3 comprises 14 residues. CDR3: CASSPNGRGYEQYF. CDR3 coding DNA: TGTGCCAGCTCACCAAACGGGAGGGGTTACGAGCAGTACTTC.

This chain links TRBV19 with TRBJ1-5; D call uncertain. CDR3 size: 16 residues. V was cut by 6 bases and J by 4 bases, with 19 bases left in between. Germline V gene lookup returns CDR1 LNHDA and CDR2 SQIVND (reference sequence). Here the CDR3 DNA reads TGTGCCAGTAGCCCCCCTTCAGGTACGGCAAATCAGCCCCAGCATTTT. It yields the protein CASSPPSGTANQPQHF.

The chain's CDR3 is CASSQNYNEQFF. Written as DNA, the CDR3 is TGTGCCAGCAGCCAAAACTACAATGAGCAGTTCTTC. This chain joins TRBV6-2 or TRBV6-3 and TRBJ2-1; the D is unclear. V was pared by 6 bases and J by 3 bases, with 6 bases between. The germline V gene encodes CDR1 MNHEY and CDR2 SVGEGT. CDR3 size: 12 residues.

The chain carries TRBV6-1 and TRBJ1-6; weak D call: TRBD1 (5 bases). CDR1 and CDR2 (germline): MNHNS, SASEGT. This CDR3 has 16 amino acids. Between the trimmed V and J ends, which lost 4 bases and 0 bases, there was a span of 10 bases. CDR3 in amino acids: CASSGPGSSYNSPLHF. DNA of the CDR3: TGTGCCAGCAGTGGGCCAGGGAGCTCCTATAATTCACCCCTCCACTTT.

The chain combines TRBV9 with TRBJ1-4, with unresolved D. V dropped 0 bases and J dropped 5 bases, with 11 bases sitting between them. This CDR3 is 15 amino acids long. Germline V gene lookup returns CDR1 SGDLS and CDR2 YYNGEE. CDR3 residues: CASSVGGGPNEKLFF. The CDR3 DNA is TGTGCCAGCAGCGTAGGTGGAGGGCCAAATGAAAAACTGTTTTTT.

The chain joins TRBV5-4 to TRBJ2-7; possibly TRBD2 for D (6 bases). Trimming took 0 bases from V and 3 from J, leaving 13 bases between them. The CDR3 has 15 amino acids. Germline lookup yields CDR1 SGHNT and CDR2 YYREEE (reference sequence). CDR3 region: CASSLVGGVGYEQYF. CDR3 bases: TGTGCCAGCAGCTTGGTCGGCGGGGTGGGCTACGAGCAGTACTTC.

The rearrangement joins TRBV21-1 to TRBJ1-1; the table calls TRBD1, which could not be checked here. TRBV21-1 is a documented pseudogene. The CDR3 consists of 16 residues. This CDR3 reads CASSKTAEQKNTEAFF. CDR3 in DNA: TGTGCCAGCAGCAAAACCGCAGAACAGAAGAACACTGAAGCTTTCTTT.

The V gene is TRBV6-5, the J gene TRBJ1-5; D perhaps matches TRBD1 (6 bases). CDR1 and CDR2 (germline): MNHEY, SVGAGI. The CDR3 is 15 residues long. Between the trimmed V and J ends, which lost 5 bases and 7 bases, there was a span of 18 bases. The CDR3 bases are TGTGCCAGCAGTAACGGAGGGACAATCGGCCAGCCCCAGCATTTT. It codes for CASSNGGTIGQPQHF.

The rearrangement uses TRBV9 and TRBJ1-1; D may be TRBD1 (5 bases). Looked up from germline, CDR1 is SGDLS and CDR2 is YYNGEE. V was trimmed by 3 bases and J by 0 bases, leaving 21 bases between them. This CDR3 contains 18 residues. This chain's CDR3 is CASSDRTRDRELNTEAFF. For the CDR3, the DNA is TGTGCCAGCAGCGACAGGACCAGGGACCGGGAGTTGAACACTGAAGCTTTCTTT.

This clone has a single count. The CDR3 spells CASTGDSGNTEAFF. Here the CDR3 DNA reads TGTGCCAGCACCGGGGACTCGGGGAACACTGAAGCTTTCTTT. V gene TRBV9 combines with J gene TRBJ1-1, with D perhaps TRBD1 (5 bases). Germline CDR1 is SGDLS and CDR2 is YYNGEE. The V and J ends lost 6 bases and 1 base respectively, with 13 bases between them. This CDR3 comprises 14 residues.

The CDR3 spells CASRLSGGTDTQYF. The CDR3 DNA reads as TGTGCCAGCAGACTGAGCGGGGGGACAGATACGCAGTATTTT. V gene TRBV14 combines with J gene TRBJ2-3; TRBD2 matches 9 bases. The germline gives CDR1 SGHDN, CDR2 FVKESK. Trimming took 6 bases from V and 3 from J; bases not matched to a gene: 4. This CDR3 contains 14 residues.

The CDR3 DNA follows: TGTGCCAGCAGTTATACGACTAGCGGGAACGAGCAGTACTTC. It is translated as CASSYTTSGNEQYF. This sequence joins TRBV6-2 or TRBV6-3 and TRBJ2-7; 11 bases agree with TRBD2. V shed 3 bases, J shed 5 bases, and the junction held 3 bases outside the gene matches. This CDR3 spans 14 amino acids. Looked up from germline, CDR1 is MNHEY and CDR2 is SVGEGT.

The CDR3 region is CAISPVAGATNTGELFF. As DNA, the CDR3 is TGTGCCATCAGTCCGGTAGCGGGAGCCACGAACACCGGGGAGCTGTTTTTT. This chain links TRBV10-3 with TRBJ2-2; 9 bases line up with TRBD2. With 5 bases clipped from V and 0 bases from J, the junction kept 7 bases outside the gene matches. The CDR3 covers 17 residues. In germline, CDR1 is ENHRY, CDR2 SYGVKD.

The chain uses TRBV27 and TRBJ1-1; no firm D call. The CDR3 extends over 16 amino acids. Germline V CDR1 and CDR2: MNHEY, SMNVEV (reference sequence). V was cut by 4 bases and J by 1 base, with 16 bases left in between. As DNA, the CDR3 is TGTGCCAGCAGTTCACCACAACTAAAGGGGAACACTGAAGCTTTCTTT. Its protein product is CASSSPQLKGNTEAFF.

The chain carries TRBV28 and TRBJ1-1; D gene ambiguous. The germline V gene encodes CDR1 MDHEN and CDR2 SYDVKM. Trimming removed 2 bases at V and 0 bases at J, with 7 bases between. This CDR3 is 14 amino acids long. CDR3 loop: CASSLGLMNTEAFF. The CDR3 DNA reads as TGTGCCAGCAGTTTAGGGTTAATGAACACTGAAGCTTTCTTT.